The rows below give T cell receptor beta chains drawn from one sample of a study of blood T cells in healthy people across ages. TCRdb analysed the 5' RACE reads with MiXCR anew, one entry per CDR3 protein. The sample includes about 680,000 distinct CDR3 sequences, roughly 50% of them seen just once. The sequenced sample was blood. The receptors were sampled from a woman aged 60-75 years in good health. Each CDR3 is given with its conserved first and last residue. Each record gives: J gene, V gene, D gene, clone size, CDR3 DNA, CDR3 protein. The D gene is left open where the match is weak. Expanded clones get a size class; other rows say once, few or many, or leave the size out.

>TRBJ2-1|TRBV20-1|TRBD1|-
TGCAGTGCTAGGCGGGGTTCCGGACAGGGTACCTACAATGAGCAGTTCTTC
CSARRGSGQGTYNEQFF
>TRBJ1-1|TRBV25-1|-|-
TGTGCCAGCAGTGAATACTACACGAACACTGAAGCTTTCTTT
CASSEYYTNTEAFF
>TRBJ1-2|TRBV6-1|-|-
TGTGCCAGCAGCGGACATCTCAGGGAGAACTATGGCTACACCTTC
CASSGHLRENYGYTF
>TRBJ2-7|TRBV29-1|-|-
TGCAGCGTTGGGGAGTATGGAACCTACGAGCAGTACTTC
CSVGEYGTYEQYF
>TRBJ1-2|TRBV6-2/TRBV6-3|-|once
TGTGCCAGCAGTTACTCGCTAGGCTACACCTTC
CASSYSLGYTF
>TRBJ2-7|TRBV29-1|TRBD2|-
TGCAGCGTTCGGGGGGAGGACTACGAGCAGTACTTC
CSVRGEDYEQYF
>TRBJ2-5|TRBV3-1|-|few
TGTGCCAGCAGCCCTCGACCCCCACGGGGCCAAGAGACCCAGTACTTC
CASSPRPPRGQETQYF
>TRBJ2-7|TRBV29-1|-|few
TGCAGCGCGTCAAGTCGAGACAAAAGAACCTACGAGCAGTACTTC
CSASSRDKRTYEQYF
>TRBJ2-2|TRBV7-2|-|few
TGTGCCAGCGGCCGAAGCACCGGGGAGCTGTTTTTT
CASGRSTGELFF
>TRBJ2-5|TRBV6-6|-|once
TGTGCCAGCAGTTTTTTTACCGGACAAGAGACCCAGTACTTC
CASSFFTGQETQYF
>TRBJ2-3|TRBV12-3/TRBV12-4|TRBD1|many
TGTGCCAGCAGCCAACGTCCGGGACAGGCAACAGATACGCAGTATTTT
CASSQRPGQATDTQYF
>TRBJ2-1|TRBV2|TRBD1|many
TGTGCCAGCAGCAGGAGCGGGACAGGGGTAAACAATGAGCAGTTCTTC
CASSRSGTGVNNEQFF
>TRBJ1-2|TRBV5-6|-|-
TGTGCCAGCAGCCAGAACAGAGCTAACTATGGCTACACCTTC
CASSQNRANYGYTF
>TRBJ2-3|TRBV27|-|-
TGTGCCAGCAAAGGGGGACTTCACACAGATACGCAGTATTTT
CASKGGLHTDTQYF
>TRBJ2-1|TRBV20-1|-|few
TGCAGTGCCATCCCCGGTTGGGGAGGCAAGGTGGGTGAGCAGTTCTTC
CSAIPGWGGKVGEQFF
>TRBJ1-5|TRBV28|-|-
TGTGCCAGCAGTGAGTCAGGGAAGCAGCCCCAGCATTTT
CASSESGKQPQHF
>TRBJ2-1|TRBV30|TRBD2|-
TGTGCCTGGGCCGGACTAGCGACTACCTACAATGAGCAGTTCTTC
CAWAGLATTYNEQFF
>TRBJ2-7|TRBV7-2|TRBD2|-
TGTGCCAGCAGCTTAGAGGTGGGACTAGGCCTTAGCTCCTACGAGCAGTACTTC
CASSLEVGLGLSSYEQYF